This TCR beta chain was captured in a study of blood T cells in healthy people across ages. Findings and caveats of the study: PBMCs were not sorted, which prevented a conclusive comparison of naive versus antigen-experienced cells.

At least 6 micrograms of total RNA were extracted per sample. Through a sample-barcoded 5' primer and a J-beta primer mix, a second PCR was run for roughly 6 to 11 cycles. TCRdb independently ran MiXCR on the 5' RACE reads; one entry per CDR3 protein. This sample yields about 680,000 distinct CDR3 sequences, of which around half are seen a single time; roughly 31% belongs to the top ten. With regard to this clonotype: Its antigen is unknown.

The receptor's source is a woman in her sixties or seventies in good health. The material sequenced was blood.

In nucleotides, the CDR3 is TGCAGCGTTGGTCGCCTTCCCGAAGAGACCCAGTACTTC. It translates to CSVGRLPEETQYF. The rearrangement links TRBV29-1 to TRBJ2-7; no clear D gene. With the DNA end fitting TRBJ2-5 better, the J assignment may be wrong. Germline lookup yields CDR1 SQVTM and CDR2 ANQGSEA. The CDR3 runs 13 residues.